The text below deals with one TCR beta chain. The antigen remains unidentified. This record belongs to a study of cytomegalovirus exposure and HLA in healthy donors. Study results and limitations: In an earlier analysis, about 87% or about 30%: the productive usage of most TCR beta V segments. Analysis was carried out at a later point, and it linked a missense DCLRE1C variant to TCR beta V- and J-gene trimming. Under in vitro conditions, a few CMV-associated chains were confirmed as specific for CMV antigens. Rare TCR sequences dominated, though some public TCRs recurred in many donors.

60 Vbeta and 13 Jbeta primers were used in PCR. Here immunoSEQ multiplex PCR was the method, and the copy in TCRdb shows in-frame clones only, minus some. Of roughly 120,000 clones in the sample, roughly 80% were seen once. Trimming stripped 7 bases from V and 3 bases from J, with 4 bases between. Germline lookup yields CDR1 MNHEY and CDR2 SVGAGI. The length of the CDR3 is 11 residues. The origin of this receptor is a male donor in good health and CMV-seronegative. The source material was PBMCs. This chain connects TRBV6-5 to TRBJ2-1, with no clear D. This CDR3 reads CASTRYNEQFF. CDR3 bases: TGTGCCAGCACCCGCTACAATGAGCAGTTCTTC.